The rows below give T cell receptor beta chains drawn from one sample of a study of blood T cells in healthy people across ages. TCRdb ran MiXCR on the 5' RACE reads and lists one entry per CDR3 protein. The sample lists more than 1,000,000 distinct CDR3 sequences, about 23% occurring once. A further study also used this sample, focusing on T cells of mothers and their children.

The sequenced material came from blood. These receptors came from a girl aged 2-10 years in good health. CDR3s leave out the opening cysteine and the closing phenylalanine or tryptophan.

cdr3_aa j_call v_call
ASSKEGLAGTNTGELF TRBJ2-2 TRBV21-1
ASSGGQAASTGELF TRBJ2-2 TRBV5-1
ASSVAGSTEAF TRBJ1-1 TRBV9
ASSLVLAGDETQY . TRBV7-2
SVPGQGFGEFTIEQF . TRBV29-1
SATPSSGVYNEQF TRBJ2-1 TRBV20-1
ASRTIQGAEETQY TRBJ2-5 TRBV2
ASSMTVVEGDTQY TRBJ2-3 TRBV4-1
ASSQVQGSNSPLH TRBJ1-6 TRBV4-3
SVEDSWRAF TRBJ1-1 TRBV29-1
ASSYDLGQAVFHGYT TRBJ1-2 TRBV6-5
ASSVASSYNEQF TRBJ2-1 TRBV6-1
SAIAGGPDTQY TRBJ2-3 TRBV29-1
ASSLGSYGNEQF . TRBV5-6
SARVFLTGGKESDTQY TRBJ2-3 TRBV20-1
ASSPTRDSPYEQY TRBJ2-7 TRBV6-5
ASSSSRMGETQY TRBJ2-5 TRBV6-5
ASNWGTGYGYT TRBJ1-2 TRBV28
ASARGEGTGELF TRBJ2-2 TRBV5-4
ASSPTRRDGYEQY TRBJ2-7 TRBV12-3/TRBV12-4
ASGKGAYEQY TRBJ2-7 TRBV6-5
ASFQGYEQF TRBJ2-1 TRBV6-1
ASSPTTPGNYGYT TRBJ1-2 TRBV5-1
ASRRGAKNIQY TRBJ2-4 TRBV6-5
ASSTPTGGEEQY TRBJ2-7 TRBV6-2/TRBV6-3
ASSAQKWGTGYGYT TRBJ1-2 TRBV7-9
ASSLAFPDEQY TRBJ2-7 TRBV11-2
ASCDPGTSGSNEQF . TRBV6-1
ASSQDYSRGRY TRBJ2-3 TRBV4-2
ASSRFGQGLSPLH TRBJ1-6 TRBV6-5
ASSSSSEKKQF . TRBV5-1
AMSGTSGAYEQY TRBJ2-7 TRBV10-3
AIGAGSYEQY TRBJ2-7 TRBV10-3
ASSSERGGVWTDTQY TRBJ2-3 TRBV7-6
ASGVGDEQF TRBJ2-1 TRBV5-6
NTRGADTQY TRBJ2-3 TRBV20-1
ASSYAGINSGANVLT TRBJ2-6 TRBV6-5
SAEAETQY TRBJ2-5 TRBV20-1
ASSQDPVQLGAVNTEAF TRBJ1-1 TRBV3-1
ATSDWDTDTQY TRBJ2-3 TRBV24-1
SARDPPSWSTDTQY TRBJ2-3 TRBV20-1
ASSPLGTKNIQY TRBJ2-4 TRBV27
ASSLGRLFDTEAF TRBJ1-1 TRBV5-6
ASSQDPGGTNEKLF TRBJ1-4 TRBV3-1
ASSLAGQYTDTQY TRBJ2-3 TRBV7-2
ASSQVAETQY TRBJ2-5 TRBV4-1
ASSQDPGPFSEPY TRBJ2-7 TRBV14
ASSEFMETQY TRBJ2-5 TRBV25-1